This is a list of T cell receptor beta chains from one sample in a study of human T cells and chemical hapten exposure. One entry per CDR3 protein results from TCRdb running MiXCR on the RACE reads. The sample lists 300,000 to 450,000 distinct CDR3 sequences, 4% to 6% occurring once. The starting material was whole blood, obtained in connection with sensitization to the hapten diphenylcyclopropenone (DPC). These receptors all stem from a woman aged 50 to 65 with alopecia areata. Some clones in this sample may be carry-over from other donors' samples. Each CDR3 is given with its conserved first and last residue.

>TRBJ2-1|TRBV4-2|17
CASSQDWTSGSYNEQFF
>TRBJ1-1|TRBV30|12
CAWSDYVTKAFF
>TRBJ2-2|TRBV2|14
CASRVVANTGELFF
>TRBJ2-7|TRBV29-1|15
CSVGLMQGSSYEQYF
>TRBJ2-1|TRBV15|13
CATRAGYNNEQFF
>TRBJ2-1|TRBV7-2|13
CASSAPGVHEQFF
>TRBJ2-7|TRBV27|13
CASSSRGGYEQYF
>TRBJ2-1|TRBV3-1|13
CASSRRVGNEQFF
>TRBJ2-4|TRBV4-1|18
CASSQDQTAGAAKNIQYF
>TRBJ2-2|TRBV7-6|19
CASSTRDRPRIGDTGELFF
>TRBJ1-5|TRBV6-6|14
CASSVLGEDQPQHF
>TRBJ1-1|TRBV29-1|10
CSVVGTQAFF
>TRBJ2-2|TRBV27|12
CASSLYGRELFF
>TRBJ1-1|TRBV29-1|10
CSVRNTEAFF
>TRBJ1-6|TRBV6-5|13
CASRRQTNSPLHF
>TRBJ1-4|TRBV7-2|13
CASSVGTAEKLFF
>TRBJ2-1|TRBV10-3|16
CAIKRARSFLYNEQFF
>TRBJ1-1|TRBV6-2/TRBV6-3|14
CASSWNPDEPKAFF
>TRBJ1-1|TRBV12-3/TRBV12-4|13
CASRDRANTEAFF
>TRBJ1-1|TRBV6-5|14
CASSPLGARPEAFF
>TRBJ1-4|TRBV5-1|14
CASSTPGPDEKLFF
>TRBJ1-4|TRBV5-1|14
CASTPGQANEKLFF
>TRBJ2-1|TRBV6-1|14
CASRTGTSFNEQFF
>TRBJ2-1|TRBV10-3|16
CAISLFPERVDNEQFF
>TRBJ2-5|TRBV15|16
CATSRELAGYEETQYF
>TRBJ2-7|TRBV20-1|16
CSAAPNSGRHHYEQYF
>TRBJ2-3|TRBV5-1|15
CASSWRAQAGDTQYF
>TRBJ1-5|TRBV20-1|16
CSARPQGGGSNQPQHF
>TRBJ2-1|TRBV12-3/TRBV12-4|13
CASTTSGGNEQFF
>TRBJ1-1|TRBV29-1|11
CSAGGGTEAFF
>TRBJ2-1|TRBV7-8|15
CASSFAGGSYNEQFF
>TRBJ1-2|TRBV28|14
CASRRTGGAGGYTF
>TRBJ2-7|TRBV5-4|15
CASSRPGQGSYEQYF
>TRBJ2-7|TRBV6-2/TRBV6-3|14
CASRASGTGYEQYF
>TRBJ2-3|TRBV12-3/TRBV12-4|15
CASTRTSGRRDTQYF
>TRBJ2-4|TRBV29-1|17
CSVEGTAEDLTKNIQYF
>TRBJ2-7|TRBV20-1|10
CSARKSEQYF
>TRBJ2-6|TRBV27|18
CASTLGSAGGSGANVLTF
>TRBJ2-2|TRBV12-3/TRBV12-4|18
CASSLPSGRQRRTGELFF
>TRBJ1-5|TRBV7-3|13
CASSLTANQPQHF